This T cell receptor beta chain is from a study of T cell clonality in common variable immunodeficiency. Broader study findings: CVID subjects had higher TCRbeta clonality than healthy controls, most marked in about a third. Fewer deletions and N-nucleotide insertions were reportedly seen in common variable immunodeficiency TCR beta sequences.

The CDR3 extends over 12 amino acids. The germline V gene has CDR1 GTSNPN and CDR2 SVGIG (reference sequence). CVID and control samples used equivalent genomic DNA input. Generated by immunoSEQ multiplex PCR, the TCRdb table keeps only in-frame clones and is missing some. This table holds around 29,000 clones with no singletons; the top ten claim around an eighth. This clone was counted at least ten times. Its specificity is not known. The CDR3 goes on 3 residues after the read ends, and that part is filled in from the germline J gene. The sequence came from a person between 18 and 70 years old in good health. The sequencing sample was made of peripheral blood mononuclear cells. This rearrangement joins TRBV30 to TRBJ1-2, with D perhaps matching TRBD1 (6 bases). CDR3 in amino acids: CAWSSGVEGYTF. The CDR3 DNA, read in part, is TGTGCCTGGAGTTCAGGGGTAGAGGGC.